This T cell receptor (beta chain) originates from a study of cytomegalovirus exposure and HLA in healthy donors. Overall study findings and caveats: A later analysis reported that several of the most significant clusters appeared to be linked to common viral pathogens, among them Epstein-Barr virus.

It was with 60 Vbeta and 13 Jbeta primers that the PCR ran. Measured with immunoSEQ multiplex PCR; TCRdb has only the in-frame clones, and not every one. The sample holds 170,000 or so clones; 60% to 80% are singletons and the top ten take roughly 1.4%. Trimming left V 3 bases short and J 8 bases short, with 14 bases between. In germline, CDR1 is SGHRS, CDR2 YFSETQ. The CDR3 covers 14 residues. Turning to this clone: The antigen remains unidentified.

The chain is built from TRBV5-1 and TRBJ2-2, with a possible D match to TRBD2 (5 bases). Input material: PBMCs. The clonotype was recovered from a woman in her 30s in good health and CMV-seronegative. The CDR3 sequence is CASSSTGVGGELFF. The CDR3 coding sequence is TGCGCCAGCAGCTCTACCGGGGTCGGAGGGGAGCTGTTTTTT.